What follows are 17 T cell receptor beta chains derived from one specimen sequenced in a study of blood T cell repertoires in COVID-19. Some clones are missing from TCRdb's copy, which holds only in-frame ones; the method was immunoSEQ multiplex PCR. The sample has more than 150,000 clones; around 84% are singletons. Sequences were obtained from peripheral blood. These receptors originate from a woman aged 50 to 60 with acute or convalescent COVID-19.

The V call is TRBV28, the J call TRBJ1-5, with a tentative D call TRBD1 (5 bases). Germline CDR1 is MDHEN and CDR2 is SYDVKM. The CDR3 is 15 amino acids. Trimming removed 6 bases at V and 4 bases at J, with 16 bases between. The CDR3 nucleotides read TGTGCCAGCAGCCCCCAGTTGGGGGGAAATCAGCCCCAGCATTTT. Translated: CASSPQLGGNQPQHF.

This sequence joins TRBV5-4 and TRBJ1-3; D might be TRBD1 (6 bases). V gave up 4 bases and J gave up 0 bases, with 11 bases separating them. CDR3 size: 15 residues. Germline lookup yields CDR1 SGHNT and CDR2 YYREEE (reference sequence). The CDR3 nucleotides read TGTGCCAGCAGCCCGGACAGCCGCTCTGGAAACACCATATATTTT. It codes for CASSPDSRSGNTIYF. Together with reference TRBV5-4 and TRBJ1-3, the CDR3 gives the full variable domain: ETGVTQSPTHLIKTRGQQVTLRCSSQSGHNTVSWYQQALGQGPQFIFQYYREEENGRGNFPPRFSGLQFPNYSSELNVNALELDDSALYLCASSPDSRSGNTIYFGEGSWLTVV.

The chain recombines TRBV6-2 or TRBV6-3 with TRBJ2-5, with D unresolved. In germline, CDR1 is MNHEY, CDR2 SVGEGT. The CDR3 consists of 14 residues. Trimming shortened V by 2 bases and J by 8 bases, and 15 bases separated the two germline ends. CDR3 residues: CASSYGPMKRTQYF. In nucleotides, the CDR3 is TGTGCCAGCAGTTACGGGCCAATGAAGAGAACCCAGTACTTC.

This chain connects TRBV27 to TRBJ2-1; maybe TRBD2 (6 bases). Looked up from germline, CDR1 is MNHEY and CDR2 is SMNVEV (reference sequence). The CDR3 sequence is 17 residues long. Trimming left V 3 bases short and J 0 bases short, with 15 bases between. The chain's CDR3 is CASSLGLAVSSYNEQFF. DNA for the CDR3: TGTGCCAGCAGTTTGGGATTAGCGGTAAGCTCCTACAATGAGCAGTTCTTC.

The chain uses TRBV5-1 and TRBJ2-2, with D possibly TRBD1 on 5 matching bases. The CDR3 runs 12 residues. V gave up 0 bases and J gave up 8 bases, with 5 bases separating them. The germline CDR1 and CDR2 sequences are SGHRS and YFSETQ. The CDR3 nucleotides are TGCGCCAGCAGCTTGGACAGGGGGGAGCTGTTTTTT. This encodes CASSLDRGELFF.

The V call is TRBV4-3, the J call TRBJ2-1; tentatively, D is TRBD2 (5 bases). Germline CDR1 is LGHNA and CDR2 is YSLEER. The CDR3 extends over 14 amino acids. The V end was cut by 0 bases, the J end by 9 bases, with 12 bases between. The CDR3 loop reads CASSQELASVEQFF. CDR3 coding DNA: TGCGCCAGCAGCCAAGAATTAGCGTCGGTTGAGCAGTTCTTC.

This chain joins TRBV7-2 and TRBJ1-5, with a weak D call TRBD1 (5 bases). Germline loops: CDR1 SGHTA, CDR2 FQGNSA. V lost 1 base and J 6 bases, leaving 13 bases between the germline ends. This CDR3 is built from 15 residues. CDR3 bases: TGTGCCAGCAGCTTAGTTGTAACAGACAGTCAGCCCCAGCATTTT. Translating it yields CASSLVVTDSQPQHF.

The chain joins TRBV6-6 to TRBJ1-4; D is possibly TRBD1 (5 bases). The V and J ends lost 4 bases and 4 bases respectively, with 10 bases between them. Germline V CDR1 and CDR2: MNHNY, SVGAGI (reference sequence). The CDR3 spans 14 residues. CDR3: CASSFRGINEKLFF. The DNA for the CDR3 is TGTGCCAGCAGTTTTCGGGGGATTAATGAAAAACTGTTTTTT.

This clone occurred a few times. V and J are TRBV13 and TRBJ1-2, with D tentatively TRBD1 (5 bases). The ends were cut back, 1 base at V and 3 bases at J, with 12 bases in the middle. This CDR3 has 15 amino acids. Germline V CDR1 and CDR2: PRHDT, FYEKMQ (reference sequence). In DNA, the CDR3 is TGTGCCAGCAGCTTAGATTTAAGGGGTGACTATGGCTACACCTTC. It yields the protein CASSLDLRGDYGYTF.

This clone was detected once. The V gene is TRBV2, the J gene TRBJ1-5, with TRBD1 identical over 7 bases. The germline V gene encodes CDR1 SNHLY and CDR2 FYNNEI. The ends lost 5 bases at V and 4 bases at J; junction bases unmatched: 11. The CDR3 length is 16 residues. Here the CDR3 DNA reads TGTGCCAGCAGTACTGGGGGGACAGCCAATAATCAGCCCCAGCATTTT. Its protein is CASSTGGTANNQPQHF. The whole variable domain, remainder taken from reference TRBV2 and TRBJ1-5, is EPEVTQTPSHQVTQMGQEVILRCVPISNHLYFYWYRQILGQKVEFLVSFYNNEISEKSEIFDDQFSVERPDGSNFTLKIRSTKLEDSAMYFCASSTGGTANNQPQHFGDGTRLSIL.

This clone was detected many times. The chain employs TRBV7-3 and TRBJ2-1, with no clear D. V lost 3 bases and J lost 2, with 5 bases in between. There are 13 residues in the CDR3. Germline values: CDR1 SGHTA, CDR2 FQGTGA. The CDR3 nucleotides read TGTGCCAGCAGCTTGTCTGCCTACAATGAGCAGTTCTTC. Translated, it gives CASSLSAYNEQFF.

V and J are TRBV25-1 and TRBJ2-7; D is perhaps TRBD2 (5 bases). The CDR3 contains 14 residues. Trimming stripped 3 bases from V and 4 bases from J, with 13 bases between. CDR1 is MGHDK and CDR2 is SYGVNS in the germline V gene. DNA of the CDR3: TGTGCCAGCAGTGACCCGGGATCCCTATACGAGCAGTACTTC. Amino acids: CASSDPGSLYEQYF.

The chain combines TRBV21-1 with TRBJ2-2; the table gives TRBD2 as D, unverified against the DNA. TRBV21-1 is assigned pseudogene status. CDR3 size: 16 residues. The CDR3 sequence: CASSKAPPGYTGELFF. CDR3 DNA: TGTGCCAGCAGCAAAGCCCCACCGGGGTACACCGGGGAGCTGTTTTTT.

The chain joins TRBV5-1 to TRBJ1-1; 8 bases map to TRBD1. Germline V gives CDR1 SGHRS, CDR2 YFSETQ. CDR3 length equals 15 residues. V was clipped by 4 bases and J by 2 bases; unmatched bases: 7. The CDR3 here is CASSLGTGLNTEAFF. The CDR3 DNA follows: TGCGCCAGCAGCCTCGGGACAGGATTAAACACTGAAGCTTTCTTT.

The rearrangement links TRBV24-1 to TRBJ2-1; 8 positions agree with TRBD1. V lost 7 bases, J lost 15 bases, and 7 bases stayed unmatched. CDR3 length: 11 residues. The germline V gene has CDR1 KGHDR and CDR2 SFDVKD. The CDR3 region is CATRSTGELFF. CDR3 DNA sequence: TGTGCCACCAGGTCGACAGGGGAGTTGTTCTTC.

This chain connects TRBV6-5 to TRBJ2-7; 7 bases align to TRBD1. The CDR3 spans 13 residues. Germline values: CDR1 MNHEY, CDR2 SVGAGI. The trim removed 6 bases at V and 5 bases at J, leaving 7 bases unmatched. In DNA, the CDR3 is TGTGCCAGCAGCGATAGACAGGGTGACGAGCAGTACTTC. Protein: CASSDRQGDEQYF.

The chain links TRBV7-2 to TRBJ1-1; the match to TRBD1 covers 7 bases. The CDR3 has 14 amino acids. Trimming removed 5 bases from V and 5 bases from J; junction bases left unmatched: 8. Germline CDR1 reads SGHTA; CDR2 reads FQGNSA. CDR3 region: CASSDRVGKTEAFF. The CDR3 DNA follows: TGTGCCAGCAGCGACAGGGTCGGGAAGACTGAAGCTTTCTTT.